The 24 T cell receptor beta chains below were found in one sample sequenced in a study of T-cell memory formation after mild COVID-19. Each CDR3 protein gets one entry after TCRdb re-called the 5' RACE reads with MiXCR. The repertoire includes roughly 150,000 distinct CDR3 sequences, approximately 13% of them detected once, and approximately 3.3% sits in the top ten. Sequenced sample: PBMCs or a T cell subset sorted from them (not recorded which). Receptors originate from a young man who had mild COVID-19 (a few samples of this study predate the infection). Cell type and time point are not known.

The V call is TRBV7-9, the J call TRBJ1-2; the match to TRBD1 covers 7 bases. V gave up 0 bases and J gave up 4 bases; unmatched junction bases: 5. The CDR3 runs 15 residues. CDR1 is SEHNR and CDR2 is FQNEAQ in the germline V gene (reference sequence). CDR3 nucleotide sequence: TGTGCCAGCAGCTTAGCGGGGACAGTTGGCTATGGCTACACCTTC. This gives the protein CASSLAGTVGYGYTF.

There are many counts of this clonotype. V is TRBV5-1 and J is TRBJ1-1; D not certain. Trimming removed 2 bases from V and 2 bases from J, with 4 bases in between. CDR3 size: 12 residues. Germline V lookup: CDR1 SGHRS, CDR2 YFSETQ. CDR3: CASSLSNTEAFF. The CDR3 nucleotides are TGCGCCAGCAGCTTAAGTAACACTGAAGCTTTCTTT.

In DNA form, the CDR3 reads TGTGCCAGCAACAGGACCTACGAGCAGTACGTC. Its translation: CASNRTYEQYV. This chain links TRBV27 with TRBJ2-7, with a tentative D call TRBD1 (5 bases). Germline V gene data show CDR1 as MNHEY and CDR2 as SMNVEV (reference sequence). V lost 7 bases and J 2 bases, leaving 6 bases between the germline ends. The CDR3 sequence is 11 residues long.

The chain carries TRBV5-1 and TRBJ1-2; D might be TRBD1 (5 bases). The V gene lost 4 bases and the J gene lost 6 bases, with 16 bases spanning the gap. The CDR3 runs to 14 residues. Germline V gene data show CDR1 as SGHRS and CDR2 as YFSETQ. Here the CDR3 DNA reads TGCGCCAGCAGCAGGCCAGGGACGAGGAATGGCTACACCTTC. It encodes CASSRPGTRNGYTF.

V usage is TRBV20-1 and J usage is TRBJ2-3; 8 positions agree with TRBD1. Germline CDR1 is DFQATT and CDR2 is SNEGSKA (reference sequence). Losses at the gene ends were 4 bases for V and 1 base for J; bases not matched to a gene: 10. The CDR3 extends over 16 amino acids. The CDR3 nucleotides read TGCAGTGCTACCCAGGGGGCGAGCCGTCGCACAGATACGCAGTATTTT. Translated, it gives CSATQGASRRTDTQYF.

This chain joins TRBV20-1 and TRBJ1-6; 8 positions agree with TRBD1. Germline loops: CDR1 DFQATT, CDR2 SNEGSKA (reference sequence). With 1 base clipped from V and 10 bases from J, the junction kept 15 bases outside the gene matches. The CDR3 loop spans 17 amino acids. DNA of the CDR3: TGCAGTGCTAGAGGACTTGGACAGGGAAGTTCGCGGTCACCCCTCCACTTT. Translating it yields CSARGLGQGSSRSPLHF.

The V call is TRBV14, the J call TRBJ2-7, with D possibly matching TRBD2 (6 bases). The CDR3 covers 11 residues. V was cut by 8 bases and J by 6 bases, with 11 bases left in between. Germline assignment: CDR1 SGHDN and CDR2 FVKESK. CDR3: CASQAGVEQYF. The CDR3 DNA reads TGTGCCAGCCAAGCGGGTGTCGAGCAGTACTTC.

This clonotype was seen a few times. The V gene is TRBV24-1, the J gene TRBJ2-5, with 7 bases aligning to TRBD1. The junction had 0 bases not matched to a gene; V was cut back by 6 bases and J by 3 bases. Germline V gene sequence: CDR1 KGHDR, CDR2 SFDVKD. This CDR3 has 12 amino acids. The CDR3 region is CATSTGEETQYF. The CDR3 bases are TGTGCCACCAGTACAGGGGAAGAGACCCAGTACTTC.

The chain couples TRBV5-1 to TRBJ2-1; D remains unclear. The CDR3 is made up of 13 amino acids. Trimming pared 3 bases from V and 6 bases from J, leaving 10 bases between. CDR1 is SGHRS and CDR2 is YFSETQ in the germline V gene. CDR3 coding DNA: TGCGCCAGCAGCTACAGTGAGATCAATGAGCAGTTCTTC. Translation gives CASSYSEINEQFF. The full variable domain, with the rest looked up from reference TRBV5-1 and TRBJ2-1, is KAGVTQTPRYLIKTRGQQVTLSCSPISGHRSVSWYQQTPGQGLQFLFEYFSETQRNKGNFPGRFSGRQFSNSRSEMNVSTLELGDSALYLCASSYSEINEQFFGPGTRLTVL.

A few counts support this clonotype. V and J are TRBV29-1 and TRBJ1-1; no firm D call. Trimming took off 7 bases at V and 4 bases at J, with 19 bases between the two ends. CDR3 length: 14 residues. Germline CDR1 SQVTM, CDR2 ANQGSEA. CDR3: CSGRAQELATEAFF. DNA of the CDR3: TGCAGCGGGAGGGCGCAGGAGCTCGCCACTGAAGCTTTCTTT.

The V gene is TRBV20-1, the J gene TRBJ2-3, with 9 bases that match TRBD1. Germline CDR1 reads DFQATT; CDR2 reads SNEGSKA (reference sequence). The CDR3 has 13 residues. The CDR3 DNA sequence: TGCGTATGGGGACAGGGTTCTACAGATACGCAGTATTTT. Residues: CVWGQGSTDTQYF.

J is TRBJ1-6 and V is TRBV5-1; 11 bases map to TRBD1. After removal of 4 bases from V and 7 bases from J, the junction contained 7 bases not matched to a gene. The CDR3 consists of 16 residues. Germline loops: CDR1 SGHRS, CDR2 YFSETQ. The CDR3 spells CASSLGQGARNSPLHF. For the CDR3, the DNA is TGCGCCAGCAGCCTAGGACAGGGGGCGAGAAATTCACCCCTCCACTTT.

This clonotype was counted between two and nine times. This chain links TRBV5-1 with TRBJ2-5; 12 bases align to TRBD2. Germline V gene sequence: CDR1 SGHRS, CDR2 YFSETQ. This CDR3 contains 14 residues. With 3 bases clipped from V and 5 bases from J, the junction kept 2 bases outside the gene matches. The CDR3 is CASSSGTSGETQYF. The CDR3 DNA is TGCGCCAGCAGCTCCGGGACTAGCGGGGAGACCCAGTACTTC.

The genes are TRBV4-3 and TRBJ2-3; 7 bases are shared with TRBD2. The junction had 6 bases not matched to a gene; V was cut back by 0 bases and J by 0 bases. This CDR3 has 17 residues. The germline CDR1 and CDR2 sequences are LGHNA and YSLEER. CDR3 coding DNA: TGCGCCAGCAGCCAAGATATCACAGCGGGGAGCACAGATACGCAGTATTTT. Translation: CASSQDITAGSTDTQYF.

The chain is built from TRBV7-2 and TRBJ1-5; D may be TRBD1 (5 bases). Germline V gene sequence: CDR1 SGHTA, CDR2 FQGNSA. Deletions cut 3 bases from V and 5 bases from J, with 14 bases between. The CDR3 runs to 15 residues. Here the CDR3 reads CASSLSYGGDQPQHF. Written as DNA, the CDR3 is TGTGCCAGCAGCTTGTCTTATGGGGGGGATCAGCCCCAGCATTTT.

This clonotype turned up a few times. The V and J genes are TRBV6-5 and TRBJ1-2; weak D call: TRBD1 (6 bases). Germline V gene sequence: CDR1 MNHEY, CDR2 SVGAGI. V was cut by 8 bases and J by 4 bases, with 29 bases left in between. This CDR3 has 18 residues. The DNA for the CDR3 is TGTGCCAGCCGAAAGACCGGGACACTCTCCCCACATCCCTATGGCTACACCTTC. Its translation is CASRKTGTLSPHPYGYTF.

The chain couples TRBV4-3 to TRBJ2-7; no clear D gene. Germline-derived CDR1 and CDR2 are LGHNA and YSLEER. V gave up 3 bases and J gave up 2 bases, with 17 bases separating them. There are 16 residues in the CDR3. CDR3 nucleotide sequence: TGCGCCAGCAGCCAGGCCCCACACGGCCAGACCTACGAGCAGTACTTC. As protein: CASSQAPHGQTYEQYF.

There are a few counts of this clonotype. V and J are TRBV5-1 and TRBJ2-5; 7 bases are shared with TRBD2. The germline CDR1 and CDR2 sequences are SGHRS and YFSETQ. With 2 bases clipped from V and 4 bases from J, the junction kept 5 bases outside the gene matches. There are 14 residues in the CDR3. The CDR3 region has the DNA TGCGCCAGCAGCTTTGTTAGCGGGTTAGAGACCCAGTACTTC. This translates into CASSFVSGLETQYF.

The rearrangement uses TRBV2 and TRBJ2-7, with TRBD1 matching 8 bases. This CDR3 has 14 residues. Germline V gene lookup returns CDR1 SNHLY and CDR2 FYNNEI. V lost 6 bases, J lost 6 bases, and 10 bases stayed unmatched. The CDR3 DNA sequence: TGTGCCAGCAGCTTCCGCGGACAGGGAAGCGAGCAGTACGTC. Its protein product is CASSFRGQGSEQYV.

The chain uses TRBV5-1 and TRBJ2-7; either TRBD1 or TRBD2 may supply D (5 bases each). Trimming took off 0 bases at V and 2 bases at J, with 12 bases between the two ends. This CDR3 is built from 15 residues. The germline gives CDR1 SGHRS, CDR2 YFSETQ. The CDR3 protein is CASSLALGATYEQYF. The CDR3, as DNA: TGCGCCAGCAGCTTGGCGCTCGGGGCTACCTACGAGCAGTACTTC.

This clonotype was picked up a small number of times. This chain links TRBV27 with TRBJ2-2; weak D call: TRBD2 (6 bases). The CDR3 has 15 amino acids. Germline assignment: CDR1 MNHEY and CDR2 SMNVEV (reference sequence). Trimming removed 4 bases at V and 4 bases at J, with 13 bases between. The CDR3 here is CASSSFWGVTGELFF. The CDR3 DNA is TGTGCCAGCAGTTCGTTCTGGGGGGTCACCGGGGAGCTGTTTTTT.

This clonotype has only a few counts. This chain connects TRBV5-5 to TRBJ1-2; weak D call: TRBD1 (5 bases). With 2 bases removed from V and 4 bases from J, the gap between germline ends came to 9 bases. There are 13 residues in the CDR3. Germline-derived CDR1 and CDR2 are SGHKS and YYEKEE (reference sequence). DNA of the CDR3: TGTGCCAGCAGCTTTCAGGGAACCTATGGCTACACCTTC. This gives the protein CASSFQGTYGYTF.

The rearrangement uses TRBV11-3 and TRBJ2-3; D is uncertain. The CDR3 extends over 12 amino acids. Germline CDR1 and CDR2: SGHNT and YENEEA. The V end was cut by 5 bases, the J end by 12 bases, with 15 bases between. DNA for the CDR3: TGTGCCAGCAGCGGAGTAGACACCAACCAGTATTTT. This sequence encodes CASSGVDTNQYF. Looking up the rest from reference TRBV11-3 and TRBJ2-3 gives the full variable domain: EAGVVQSPRYKIIEKKQPVAFWCNPISGHNTLYWYLQNLGQGPELLIRYENEEAVDDSQLPKDRFSAERLKGVDSTLKIQPAELGDSAVYLCASSGVDTNQYFGPGTRLTVL.

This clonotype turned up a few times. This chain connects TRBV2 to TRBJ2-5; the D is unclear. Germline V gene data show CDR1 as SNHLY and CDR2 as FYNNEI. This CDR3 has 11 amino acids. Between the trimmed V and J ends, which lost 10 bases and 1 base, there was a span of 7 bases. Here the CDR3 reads CAIGRQETQYF. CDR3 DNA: TGTGCCATAGGCCGCCAAGAGACCCAGTACTTC.